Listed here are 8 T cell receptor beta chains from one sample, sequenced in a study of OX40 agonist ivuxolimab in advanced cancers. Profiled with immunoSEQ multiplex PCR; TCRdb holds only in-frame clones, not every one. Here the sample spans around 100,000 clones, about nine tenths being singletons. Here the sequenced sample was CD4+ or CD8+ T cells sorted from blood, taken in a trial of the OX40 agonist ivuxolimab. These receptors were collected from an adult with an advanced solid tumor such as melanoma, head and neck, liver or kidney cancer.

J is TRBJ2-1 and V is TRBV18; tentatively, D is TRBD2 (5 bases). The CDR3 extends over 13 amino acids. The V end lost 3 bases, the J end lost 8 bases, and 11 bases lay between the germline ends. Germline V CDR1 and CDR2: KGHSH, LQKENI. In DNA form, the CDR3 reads TGTGCCAGCTCACCCTTACGGGATTATGAGCAGTTCTTC. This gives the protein CASSPLRDYEQFF.

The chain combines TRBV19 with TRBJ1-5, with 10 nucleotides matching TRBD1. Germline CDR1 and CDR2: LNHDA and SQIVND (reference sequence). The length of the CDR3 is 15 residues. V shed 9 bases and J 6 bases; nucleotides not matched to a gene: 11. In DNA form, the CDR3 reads TGTGCCAGCCTCCCGACAGGGGGCTTAGGTCAGCCCCAGCATTTT. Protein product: CASLPTGGLGQPQHF. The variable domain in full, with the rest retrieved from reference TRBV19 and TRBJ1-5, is DGGITQSPKYLFRKEGQNVTLSCEQNLNHDAMYWYRQDPGQGLRLIYYSQIVNDFQKGDIAEGYSVSREKKESFPLTVTSAQKNPTAFYLCASLPTGGLGQPQHFGDGTRLSIL.

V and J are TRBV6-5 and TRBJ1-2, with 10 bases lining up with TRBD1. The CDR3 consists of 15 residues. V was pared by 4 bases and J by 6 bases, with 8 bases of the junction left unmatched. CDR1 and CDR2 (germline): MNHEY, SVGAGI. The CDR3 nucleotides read TGTGCCAGCAGTTTCGGACAGGGGGTCAGGGATGGCTACACCTTC. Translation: CASSFGQGVRDGYTF.

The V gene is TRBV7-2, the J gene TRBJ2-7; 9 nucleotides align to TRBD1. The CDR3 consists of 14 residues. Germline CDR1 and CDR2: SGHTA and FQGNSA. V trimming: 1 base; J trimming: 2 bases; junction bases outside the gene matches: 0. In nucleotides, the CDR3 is TGTGCCAGCAGCTTAGGGACAGGGGCCTACGAGCAGTACTTC. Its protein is CASSLGTGAYEQYF. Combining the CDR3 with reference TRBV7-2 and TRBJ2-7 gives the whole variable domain GAGVSQSPSNKVTEKGKDVELRCDPISGHTALYWYRQSLGQGLEFLIYFQGNSAPDKSGLPSDRFSAERTGGSVSTLTIQRTQQEDSAVYLCASSLGTGAYEQYFGPGTRLTVT.

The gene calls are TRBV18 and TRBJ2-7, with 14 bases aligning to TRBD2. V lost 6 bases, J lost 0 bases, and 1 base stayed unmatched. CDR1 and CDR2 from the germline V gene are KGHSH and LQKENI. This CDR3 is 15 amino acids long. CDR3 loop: CASSGTSGSSYEQYF. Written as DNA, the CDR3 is TGTGCCAGCTCGGGGACTAGCGGGAGCTCCTACGAGCAGTACTTC.

The CDR3 sequence is CASIKGIGSGFSYEQYF. The CDR3, as DNA: TGTGCCAGCATAAAGGGGATAGGTAGCGGGTTCTCCTACGAGCAGTACTTC. The rearrangement joins TRBV28 to TRBJ2-7, with 7 bases matching TRBD2. Germline CDR1 MDHEN, CDR2 SYDVKM. Trimming at V came to 7 bases and at J to 0 bases, leaving 15 bases not matched to a gene. The CDR3 is made up of 17 amino acids.

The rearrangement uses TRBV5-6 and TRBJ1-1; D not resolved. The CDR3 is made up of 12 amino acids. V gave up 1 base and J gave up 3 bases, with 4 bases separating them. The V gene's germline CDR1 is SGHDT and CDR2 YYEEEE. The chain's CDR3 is CASSLQDTEAFF. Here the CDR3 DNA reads TGTGCCAGCAGCTTGCAAGACACTGAAGCTTTCTTT. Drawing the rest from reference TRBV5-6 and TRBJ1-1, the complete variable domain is DAGVTQSPTHLIKTRGQQVTLRCSPKSGHDTVSWYQQALGQGPQFIFQYYEEEERQRGNFPDRFSGHQFPNYSSELNVNALLLGDSALYLCASSLQDTEAFFGQGTRLTVV.

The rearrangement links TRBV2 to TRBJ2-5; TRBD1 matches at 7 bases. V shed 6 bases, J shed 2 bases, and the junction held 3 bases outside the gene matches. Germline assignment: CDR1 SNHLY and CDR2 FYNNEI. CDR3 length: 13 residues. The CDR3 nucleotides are TGTGCCAGCAGAGAGGACAGGCAAGAGACCCAGTACTTC. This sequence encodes CASREDRQETQYF.